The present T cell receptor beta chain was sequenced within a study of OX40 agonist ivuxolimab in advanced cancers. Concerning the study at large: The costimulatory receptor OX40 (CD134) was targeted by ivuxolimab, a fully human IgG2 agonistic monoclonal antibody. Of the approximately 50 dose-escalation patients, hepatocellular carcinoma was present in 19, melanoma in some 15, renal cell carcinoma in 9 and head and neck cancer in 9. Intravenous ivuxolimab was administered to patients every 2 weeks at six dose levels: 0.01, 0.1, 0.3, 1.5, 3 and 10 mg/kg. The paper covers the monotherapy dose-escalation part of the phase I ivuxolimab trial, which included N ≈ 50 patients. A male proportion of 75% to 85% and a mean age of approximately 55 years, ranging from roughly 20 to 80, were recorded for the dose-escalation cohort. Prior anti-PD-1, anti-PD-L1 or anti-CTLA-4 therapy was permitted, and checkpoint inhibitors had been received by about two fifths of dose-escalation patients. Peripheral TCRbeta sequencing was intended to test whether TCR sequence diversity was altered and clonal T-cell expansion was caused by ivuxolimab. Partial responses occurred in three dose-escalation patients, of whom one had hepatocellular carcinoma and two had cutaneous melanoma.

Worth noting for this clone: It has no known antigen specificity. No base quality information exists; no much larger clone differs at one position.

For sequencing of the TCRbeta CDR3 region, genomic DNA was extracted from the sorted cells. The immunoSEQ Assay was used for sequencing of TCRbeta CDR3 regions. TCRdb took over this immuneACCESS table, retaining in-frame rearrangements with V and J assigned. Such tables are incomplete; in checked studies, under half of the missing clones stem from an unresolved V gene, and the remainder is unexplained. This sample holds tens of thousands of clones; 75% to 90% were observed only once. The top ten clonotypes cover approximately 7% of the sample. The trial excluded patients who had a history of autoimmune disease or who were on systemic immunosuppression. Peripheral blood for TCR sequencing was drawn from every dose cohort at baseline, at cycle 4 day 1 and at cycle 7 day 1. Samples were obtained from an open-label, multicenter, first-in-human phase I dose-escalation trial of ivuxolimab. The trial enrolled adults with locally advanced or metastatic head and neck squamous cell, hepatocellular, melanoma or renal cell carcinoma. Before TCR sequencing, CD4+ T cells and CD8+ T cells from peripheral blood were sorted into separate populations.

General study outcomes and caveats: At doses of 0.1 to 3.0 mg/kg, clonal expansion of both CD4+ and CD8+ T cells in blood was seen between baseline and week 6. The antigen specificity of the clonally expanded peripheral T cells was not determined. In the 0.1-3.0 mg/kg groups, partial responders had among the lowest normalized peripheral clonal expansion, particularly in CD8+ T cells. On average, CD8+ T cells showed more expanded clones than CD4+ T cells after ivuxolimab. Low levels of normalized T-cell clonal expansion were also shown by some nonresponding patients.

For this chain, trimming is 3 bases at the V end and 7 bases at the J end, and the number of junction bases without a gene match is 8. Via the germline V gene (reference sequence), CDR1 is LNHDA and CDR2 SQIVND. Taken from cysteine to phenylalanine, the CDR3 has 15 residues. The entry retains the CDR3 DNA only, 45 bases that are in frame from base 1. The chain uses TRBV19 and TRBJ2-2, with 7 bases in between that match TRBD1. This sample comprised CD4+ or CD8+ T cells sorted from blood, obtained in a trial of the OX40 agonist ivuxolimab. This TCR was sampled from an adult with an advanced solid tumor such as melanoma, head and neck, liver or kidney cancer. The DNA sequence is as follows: TGTGCCAGTAGTATGGTCAGGGGGACGAGCGGGGAGCTGTTTTTT. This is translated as CASSMVRGTSGELFF.